This T cell receptor (beta chain) was obtained from a study of cytomegalovirus exposure and HLA in healthy donors. The CDR3 runs 15 residues. The germline V gene has CDR1 MNHEY and CDR2 SMNVEV (reference sequence). V shed 2 bases and J shed 6 bases, with 13 bases lying between them. The PCR had 60 Vbeta and 13 Jbeta primers. Sequencing was performed with immunoSEQ multiplex PCR; in TCRdb, only in-frame clones are kept and a portion is missing. The table lists over 150,000 clones, around 68% of them singletons. This chain joins TRBV27 and TRBJ2-2, with a weak D call TRBD2 (6 bases). Specimen: PBMCs. The sequence derives from a middle-aged woman in good health and CMV-seropositive. In DNA form, the CDR3 reads TGTGCCAGCAGTTTACAGGGAGGATGGGCCGGGGAGCTGTTTTTT. This gives the protein CASSLQGGWAGELFF.